These T cell receptor beta chains were read from a single sample in a study of control samples from healthy donors and cancer patients. Produced via immunoSEQ multiplex PCR; TCRdb's table is partial and in-frame only. The profile shows around 160,000 clones, 80% to 95% of them singletons. The source material was blood. The receptors were sampled from a man younger than 30 in good health. CDR3s include the opening cysteine and the closing phenylalanine or tryptophan. A D gene is named only where the DNA matches it firmly. Clone size is shown for a subset of rows, as once, few, many or a class of expanded clone.

j_gene,v_gene,abundance,d_gene,CDR3aa,CDR3nt
TRBJ1-2,TRBV6-5,.,TRBD1,CASRRTDRGDGYTF,TGTGCCAGCAGAAGAACGGACAGGGGGGATGGCTACACCTTC
TRBJ1-2,TRBV9,.,.,CASSVGGHGYTF,TGTGCCAGCAGCGTCGGGGGTCATGGCTACACCTTC
TRBJ2-7,TRBV28,.,TRBD1,CASRYPGGNNDEQYF,TGTGCCAGCAGGTACCCAGGGGGCAACAACGACGAGCAGTACTTC
TRBJ1-2,TRBV5-1,.,TRBD1,CASSLKDRAGGYTF,TGCGCCAGCAGCTTAAAGGACAGGGCGGGAGGCTACACCTTC
TRBJ1-1,TRBV12-3/TRBV12-4,.,.,CASSPTLAVYAFF,TGTGCCAGCAGTCCGACGCTAGCAGTTTACGCTTTCTTT
TRBJ1-2,TRBV2,.,.,CASSESATVGRVYGYTF,TGTGCCAGCAGTGAATCCGCCACCGTAGGTAGGGTCTATGGCTACACCTTC
TRBJ2-1,TRBV5-1,.,.,CASSYRTGNYNEQFF,TGCGCCAGCAGCTACCGGACGGGAAATTACAATGAGCAGTTCTTC
TRBJ2-1,TRBV7-8,.,.,CASSFIITFYNEQFF,TGTGCCAGCAGCTTCATTATTACTTTCTACAATGAGCAGTTCTTC
TRBJ2-1,TRBV6-4,.,.,CASSGSGHSSYNEQFF,TGTGCCAGCAGTGGCAGCGGGCATAGCTCCTACAATGAGCAGTTCTTC
TRBJ1-5,TRBV12-3/TRBV12-4,.,.,CASSLGSQPQHF,TGTGCCAGCAGTTTGGGCAGTCAGCCCCAGCATTTT
TRBJ1-5,TRBV13,.,.,CASSLQFQPQHF,TGTGCCAGCAGCTTGCAATTTCAGCCCCAGCATTTT
TRBJ2-7,TRBV6-5,.,.,CASSSLYHAYEQYF,TGTGCCAGCAGTTCTCTCTATCACGCCTACGAGCAGTACTTC
TRBJ1-3,TRBV7-9,few,TRBD1,CASSYRTGREDTIYF,TGTGCCAGCAGCTATCGGACAGGGCGGGAGGACACCATATATTTT
TRBJ1-2,TRBV11-2,.,.,CASSSIGGQTYGYTF,TGTGCCAGCAGCTCCATCGGGGGGCAGACATATGGCTACACCTTC